A selection of T cell receptor beta chains follows, all from one sample in a study of blood T cells in healthy people across ages. Each CDR3 protein gets one entry after TCRdb re-called the 5' RACE reads with MiXCR. The sample yields under 2,000,000 distinct CDR3 sequences, 49% seen once. The specimen was blood. These TCRs come from a woman aged 40 to 50 in good health. Each CDR3 is given with its conserved first and last residue. The D gene is left open where the match is weak. A clone size is listed for some rows: how often the clone was seen (once, few, many), or a class if it is expanded.

. | TRBJ2-3 | TRBV7-9 | . | CASSFEYEANLKGDTQYF | TGTGCCAGCAGCTTCGAATATGAGGCAAACCTAAAGGGGGATACGCAGTATTTT
few | TRBJ2-7 | TRBV4-1 | . | CASSQVIEYEQYF | TGCGCCAGCAGCCAAGTAATAGAATACGAGCAGTACTTC
few | TRBJ2-6 | TRBV5-1 | . | CASSQGRPLSGANVLTF | TGCGCCAGCAGCCAGGGACGACCTCTATCTGGGGCCAACGTCCTGACTTTC
. | TRBJ2-1 | TRBV6-1 | . | CASNETAVDEQFF | TGTGCCAGCAATGAAACGGCGGTCGATGAGCAGTTCTTC
few | TRBJ2-1 | TRBV6-2/TRBV6-3 | . | CASSYSIAPISYNEQFF | TGTGCCAGCAGTTACTCGATTGCGCCCATCTCCTACAATGAGCAGTTCTTC
. | TRBJ2-7 | TRBV18 | TRBD1 | CASSPMDRHEQYF | TGTGCCAGCTCACCTATGGACAGGCACGAGCAGTACTTC
once | TRBJ2-7 | TRBV7-6 | TRBD1 | CASSLTGHLSEQYF | TGTGCCAGCAGCTTGACAGGGCATTTATCCGAGCAGTACTTC
. | TRBJ1-6 | TRBV6-2/TRBV6-3 | TRBD1 | CASSYGTVGNTPLHF | TGTGCCAGCAGTTACGGGACAGTCGGTAACACACCCCTCCACTTT
. | TRBJ2-5 | TRBV4-3 | . | CASSQGAAGPETQYF | TGCGCCAGCAGCCAAGGAGCGGCAGGGCCAGAGACCCAGTACTTC
. | TRBJ2-1 | TRBV20-1 | . | CSASGGHEQFF | TGCAGTGCTAGTGGGGGCCATGAGCAGTTCTTC
. | TRBJ1-5 | TRBV28 | . | CASMRQRNQPQHF | TGTGCCAGCATGAGACAGAGAAATCAGCCCCAGCATTTT
few | TRBJ2-1 | TRBV7-2 | . | CASSLWGAGANNEQFF | TGTGCCAGCAGCTTATGGGGGGCGGGGGCGAACAATGAGCAGTTCTTC
few | TRBJ2-7 | TRBV7-8 | TRBD2 | CASSTSSGGATSYEQYF | TGTGCCAGCAGCACATCTAGCGGGGGGGCGACCTCCTACGAGCAGTACTTC
. | TRBJ2-6 | TRBV28 | . | CATGGQDGANVLTF | TGTGCCACCGGGGGGCAAGATGGGGCCAACGTCCTGACTTTC
. | TRBJ1-1 | TRBV6-5 | . | CATVEGLPNTEAFF | TGTGCCACCGTGGAGGGGCTTCCGAACACTGAAGCTTTCTTT
. | TRBJ2-3 | TRBV20-1 | TRBD2 | CSAREGGIGDTQYF | TGCAGTGCCCGGGAGGGGGGGATCGGAGATACGCAGTATTTT